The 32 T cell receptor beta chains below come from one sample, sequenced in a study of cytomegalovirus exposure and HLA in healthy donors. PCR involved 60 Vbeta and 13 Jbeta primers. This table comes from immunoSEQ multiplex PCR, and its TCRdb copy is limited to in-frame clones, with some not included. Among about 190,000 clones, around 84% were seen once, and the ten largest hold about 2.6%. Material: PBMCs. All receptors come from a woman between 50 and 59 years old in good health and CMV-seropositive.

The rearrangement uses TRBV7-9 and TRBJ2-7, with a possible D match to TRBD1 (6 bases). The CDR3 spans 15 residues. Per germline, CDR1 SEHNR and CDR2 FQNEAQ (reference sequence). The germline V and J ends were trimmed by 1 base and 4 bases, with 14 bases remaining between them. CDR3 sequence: CASSLGARGWYEQYF. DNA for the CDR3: TGTGCCAGCAGCTTAGGGGCCAGGGGTTGGTACGAGCAGTACTTC.

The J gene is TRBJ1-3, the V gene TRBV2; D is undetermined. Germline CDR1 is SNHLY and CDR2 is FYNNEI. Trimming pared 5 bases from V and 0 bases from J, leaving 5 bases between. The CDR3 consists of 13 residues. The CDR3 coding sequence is TGTGCCAGCAGTACAGACTCTGGAAACACCATATATTTT. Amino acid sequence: CASSTDSGNTIYF.

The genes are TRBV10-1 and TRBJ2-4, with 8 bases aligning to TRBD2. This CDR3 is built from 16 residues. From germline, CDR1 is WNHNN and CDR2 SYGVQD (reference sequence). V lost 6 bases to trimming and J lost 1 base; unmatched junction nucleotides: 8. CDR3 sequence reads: CASSGTRGEAKNIQYF. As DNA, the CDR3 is TGCGCCAGCAGCGGGACTAGAGGTGAGGCCAAAAACATTCAGTACTTC.

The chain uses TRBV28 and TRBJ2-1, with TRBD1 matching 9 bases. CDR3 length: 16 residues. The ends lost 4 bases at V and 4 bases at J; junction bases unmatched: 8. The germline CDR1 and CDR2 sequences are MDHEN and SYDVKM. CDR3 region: CASSYIPGQGYNEQFF. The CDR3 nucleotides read TGTGCCAGCAGTTACATCCCGGGACAGGGTTACAATGAGCAGTTCTTC.

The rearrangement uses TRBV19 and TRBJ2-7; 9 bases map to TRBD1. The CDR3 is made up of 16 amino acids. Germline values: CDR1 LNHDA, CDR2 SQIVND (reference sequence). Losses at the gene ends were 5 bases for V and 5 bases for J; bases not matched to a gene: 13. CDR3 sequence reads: CASSSGAGTGIDEQYF. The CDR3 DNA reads TGTGCCAGTAGTTCCGGGGCCGGGACAGGGATCGACGAGCAGTACTTC.

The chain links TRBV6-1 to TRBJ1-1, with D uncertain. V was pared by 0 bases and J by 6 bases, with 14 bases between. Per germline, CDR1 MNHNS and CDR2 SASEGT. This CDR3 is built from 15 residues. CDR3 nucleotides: TGTGCCAGCAGTGAAGCGGCGCGGGTTATGGCTGAAGCTTTCTTT. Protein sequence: CASSEAARVMAEAFF.

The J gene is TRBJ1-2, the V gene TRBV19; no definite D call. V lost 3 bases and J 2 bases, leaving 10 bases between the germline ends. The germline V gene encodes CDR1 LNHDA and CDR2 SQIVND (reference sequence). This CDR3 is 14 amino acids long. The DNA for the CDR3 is TGTGCCAGTAGTATCCCTCCGGGGAACTATGGCTACACCTTC. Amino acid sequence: CASSIPPGNYGYTF.

CDR3 sequence: CASGSGGGDEQFF. CDR3 sequence (DNA): TGTGCCAGCGGGAGCGGGGGAGGAGATGAGCAGTTCTTC. This chain links TRBV5-6 with TRBJ2-1, with TRBD2 matching over 8 bases. CDR1 and CDR2 (germline): SGHDT, YYEEEE. With V trimmed by 7 bases and J by 8 bases, 8 bases remained unmatched. The CDR3 runs 13 residues.

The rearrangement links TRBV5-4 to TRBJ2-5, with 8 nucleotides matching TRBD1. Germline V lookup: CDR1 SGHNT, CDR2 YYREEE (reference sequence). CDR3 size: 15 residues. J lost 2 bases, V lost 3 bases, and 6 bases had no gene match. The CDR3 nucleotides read TGTGCCAGCAGCTCCGGACAGGGTGGGCAAGAGACCCAGTACTTC. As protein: CASSSGQGGQETQYF.

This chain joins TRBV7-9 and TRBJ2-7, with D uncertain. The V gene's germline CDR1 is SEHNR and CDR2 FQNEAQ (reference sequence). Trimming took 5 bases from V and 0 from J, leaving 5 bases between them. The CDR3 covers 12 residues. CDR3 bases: TGTGCCAGCAGCCCCAGCTCCTACGAGCAGTACTTC. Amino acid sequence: CASSPSSYEQYF.

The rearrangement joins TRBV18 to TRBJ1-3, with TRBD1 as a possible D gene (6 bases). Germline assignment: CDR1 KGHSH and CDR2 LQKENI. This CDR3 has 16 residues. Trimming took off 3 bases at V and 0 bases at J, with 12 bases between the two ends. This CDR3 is CASSPLDSSSGNTIYF. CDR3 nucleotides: TGTGCCAGCTCACCGCTGGACAGTAGCTCTGGAAACACCATATATTTT.

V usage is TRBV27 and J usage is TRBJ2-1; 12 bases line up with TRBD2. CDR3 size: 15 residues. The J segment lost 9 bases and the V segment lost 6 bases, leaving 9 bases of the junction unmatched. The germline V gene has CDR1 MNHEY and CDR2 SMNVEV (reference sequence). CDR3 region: CASRSVGLAGFEQFF. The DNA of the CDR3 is TGTGCCAGCAGGTCGGTTGGACTAGCGGGGTTTGAGCAGTTCTTC.

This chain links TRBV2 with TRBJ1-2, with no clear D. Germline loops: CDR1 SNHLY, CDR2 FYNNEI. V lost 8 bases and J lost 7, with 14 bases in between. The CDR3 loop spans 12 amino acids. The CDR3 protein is CASGGEIGGYTF. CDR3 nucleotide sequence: TGTGCCAGCGGCGGGGAGATCGGTGGCTACACCTTC. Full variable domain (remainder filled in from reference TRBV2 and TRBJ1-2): EPEVTQTPSHQVTQMGQEVILRCVPISNHLYFYWYRQILGQKVEFLVSFYNNEISEKSEIFDDQFSVERPDGSNFTLKIRSTKLEDSAMYFCASGGEIGGYTFGSGTRLTVV.

CDR3: CASSLVGGGSETQYF. The CDR3 bases are TGTGCCAGCAGCTTGGTTGGAGGGGGCTCAGAGACCCAGTACTTC. The gene calls are TRBV5-5 and TRBJ2-5, with a tentative D call TRBD1 (7 bases). The CDR3 is made up of 15 amino acids. V lost 0 bases and J lost 4, with 13 bases in between. The germline V gene encodes CDR1 SGHKS and CDR2 YYEKEE (reference sequence).

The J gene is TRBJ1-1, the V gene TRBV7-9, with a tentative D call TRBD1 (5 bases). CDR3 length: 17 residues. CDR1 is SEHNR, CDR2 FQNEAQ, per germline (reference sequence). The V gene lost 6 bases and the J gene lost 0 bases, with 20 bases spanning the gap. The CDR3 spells CASSSPTGSRVNTEAFF. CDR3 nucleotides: TGTGCCAGCAGTTCCCCCACCGGTTCCAGGGTGAACACTGAAGCTTTCTTT. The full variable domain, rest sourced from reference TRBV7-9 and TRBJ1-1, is DTGVSQNPRHKITKRGQNVTFRCDPISEHNRLYWYRQTLGQGPEFLTYFQNEAQLEKSRLLSDRFSAERPKGSFSTLEIQRTEQGDSAMYLCASSSPTGSRVNTEAFFGQGTRLTVV.

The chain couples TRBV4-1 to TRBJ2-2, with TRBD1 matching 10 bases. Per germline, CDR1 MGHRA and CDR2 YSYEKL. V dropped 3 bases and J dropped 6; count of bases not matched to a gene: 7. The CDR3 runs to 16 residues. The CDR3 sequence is CASSHRQGALPGELFF. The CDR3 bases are TGCGCCAGCAGCCATCGACAGGGGGCTCTTCCCGGGGAGCTGTTTTTT.

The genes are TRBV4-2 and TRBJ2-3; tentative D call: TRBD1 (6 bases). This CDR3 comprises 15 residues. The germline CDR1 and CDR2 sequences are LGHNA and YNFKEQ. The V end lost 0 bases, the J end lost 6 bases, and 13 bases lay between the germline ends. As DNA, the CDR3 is TGTGCCAGCAGCCAAGATGGGGGCTCGGGGGATACGCAGTATTTT. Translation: CASSQDGGSGDTQYF.

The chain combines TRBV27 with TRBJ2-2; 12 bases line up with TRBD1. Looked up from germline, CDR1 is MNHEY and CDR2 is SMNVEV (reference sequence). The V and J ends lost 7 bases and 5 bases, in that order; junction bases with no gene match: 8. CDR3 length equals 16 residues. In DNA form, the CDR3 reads TGTGCCAGCAAAATGGGACAGGGGGCGCGGACCGGGGAGCTGTTTTTT. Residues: CASKMGQGARTGELFF.

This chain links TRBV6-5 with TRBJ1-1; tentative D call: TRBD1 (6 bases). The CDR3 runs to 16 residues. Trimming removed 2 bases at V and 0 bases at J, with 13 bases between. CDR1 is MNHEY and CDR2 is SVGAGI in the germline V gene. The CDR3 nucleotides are TGTGCCAGCAGTTACAGGTGGGGGCCCATGAACACTGAAGCTTTCTTT. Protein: CASSYRWGPMNTEAFF.

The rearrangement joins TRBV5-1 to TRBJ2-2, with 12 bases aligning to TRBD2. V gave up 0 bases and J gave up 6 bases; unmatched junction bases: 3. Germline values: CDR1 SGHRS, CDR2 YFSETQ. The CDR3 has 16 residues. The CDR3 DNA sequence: TGCGCCAGCAGCTTGGTCCCTAGCGGGGGGGCCGGGGAGCTGTTTTTT. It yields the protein CASSLVPSGGAGELFF. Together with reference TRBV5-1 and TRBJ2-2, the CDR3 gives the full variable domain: KAGVTQTPRYLIKTRGQQVTLSCSPISGHRSVSWYQQTPGQGLQFLFEYFSETQRNKGNFPGRFSGRQFSNSRSEMNVSTLELGDSALYLCASSLVPSGGAGELFFGEGSRLTVL.

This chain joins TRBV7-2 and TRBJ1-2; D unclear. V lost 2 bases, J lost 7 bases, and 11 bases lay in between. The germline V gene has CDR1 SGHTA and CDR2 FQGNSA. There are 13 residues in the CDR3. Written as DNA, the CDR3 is TGTGCCAGCAGCTTAATCTTCCAGGCTGGCTACACCTTC. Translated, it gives CASSLIFQAGYTF. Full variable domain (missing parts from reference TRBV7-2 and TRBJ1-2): GAGVSQSPSNKVTEKGKDVELRCDPISGHTALYWYRQSLGQGLEFLIYFQGNSAPDKSGLPSDRFSAERTGGSVSTLTIQRTQQEDSAVYLCASSLIFQAGYTFGSGTRLTVV.

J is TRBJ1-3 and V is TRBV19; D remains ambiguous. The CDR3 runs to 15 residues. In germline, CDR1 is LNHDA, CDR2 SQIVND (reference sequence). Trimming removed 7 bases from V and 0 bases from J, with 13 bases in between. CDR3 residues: CASTTESFSGNTIYF. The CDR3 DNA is TGTGCCAGTACCACGGAGTCCTTCTCTGGAAACACCATATATTTT.

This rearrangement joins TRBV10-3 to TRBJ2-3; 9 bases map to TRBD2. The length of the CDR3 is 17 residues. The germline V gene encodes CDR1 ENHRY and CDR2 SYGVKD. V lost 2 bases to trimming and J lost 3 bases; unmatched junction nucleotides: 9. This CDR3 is CAISEGSPGLATDTQYF. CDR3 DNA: TGTGCCATCAGTGAGGGTTCCCCGGGACTAGCTACAGATACGCAGTATTTT.

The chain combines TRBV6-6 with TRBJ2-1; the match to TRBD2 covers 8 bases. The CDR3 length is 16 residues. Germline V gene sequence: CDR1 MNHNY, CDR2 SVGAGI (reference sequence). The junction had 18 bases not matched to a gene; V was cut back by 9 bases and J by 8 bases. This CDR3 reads CASRPAGAPPIDEQFF. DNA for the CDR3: TGTGCCAGTAGACCAGCGGGGGCCCCCCCCATCGATGAGCAGTTCTTC.

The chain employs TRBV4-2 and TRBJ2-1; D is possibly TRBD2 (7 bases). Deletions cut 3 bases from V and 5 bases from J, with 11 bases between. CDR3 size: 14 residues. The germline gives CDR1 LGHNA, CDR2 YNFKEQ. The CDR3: CASSQGGANNEQFF. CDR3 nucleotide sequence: TGTGCCAGCAGCCAGGGGGGGGCGAACAATGAGCAGTTCTTC.

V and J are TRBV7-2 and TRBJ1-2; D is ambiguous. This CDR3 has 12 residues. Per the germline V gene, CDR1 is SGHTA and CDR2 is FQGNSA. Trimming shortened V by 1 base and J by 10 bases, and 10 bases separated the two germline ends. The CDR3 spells CASSLVTQIYTF. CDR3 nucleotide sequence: TGTGCCAGCAGCTTAGTAACACAAATCTACACCTTC.

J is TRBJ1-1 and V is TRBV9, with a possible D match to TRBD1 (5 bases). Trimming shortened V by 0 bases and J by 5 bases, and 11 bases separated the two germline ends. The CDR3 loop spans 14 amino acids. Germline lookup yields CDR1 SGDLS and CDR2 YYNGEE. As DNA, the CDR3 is TGTGCCAGCAGCGTAGAAGGCGCAGGGACTGAAGCTTTCTTT. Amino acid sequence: CASSVEGAGTEAFF. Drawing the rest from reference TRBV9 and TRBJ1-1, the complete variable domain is DSGVTQTPKHLITATGQRVTLRCSPRSGDLSVYWYQQSLDQGLQFLIQYYNGEERAKGNILERFSAQQFPDLHSELNLSSLELGDSALYFCASSVEGAGTEAFFGQGTRLTVV.

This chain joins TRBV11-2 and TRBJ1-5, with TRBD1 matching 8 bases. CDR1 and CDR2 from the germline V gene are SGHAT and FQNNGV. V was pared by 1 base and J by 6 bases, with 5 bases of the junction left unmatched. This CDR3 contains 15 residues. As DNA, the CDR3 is TGTGCCAGCAGCTTAGGTGGGCAGGGGGCTCAGCCCCAGCATTTT. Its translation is CASSLGGQGAQPQHF.

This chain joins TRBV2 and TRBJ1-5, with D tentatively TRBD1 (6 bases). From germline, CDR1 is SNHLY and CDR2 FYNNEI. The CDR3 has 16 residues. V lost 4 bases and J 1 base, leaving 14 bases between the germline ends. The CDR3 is CASSAGTMGSNQPQHF. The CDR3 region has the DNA TGTGCCAGCAGTGCAGGGACAATGGGGAGCAATCAGCCCCAGCATTTT.

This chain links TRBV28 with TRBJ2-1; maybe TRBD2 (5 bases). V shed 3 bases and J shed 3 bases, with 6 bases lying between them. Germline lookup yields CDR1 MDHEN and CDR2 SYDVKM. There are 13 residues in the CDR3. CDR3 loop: CASSFTSYNEQFF. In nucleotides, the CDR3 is TGTGCCAGCAGTTTTACTAGCTACAATGAGCAGTTCTTC.

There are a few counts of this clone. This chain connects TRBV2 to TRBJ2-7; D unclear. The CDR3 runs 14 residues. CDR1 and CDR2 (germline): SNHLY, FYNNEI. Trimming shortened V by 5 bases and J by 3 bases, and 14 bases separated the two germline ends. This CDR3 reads CASSSVTMIYEQYF. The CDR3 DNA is TGTGCCAGCAGTTCAGTGACAATGATCTACGAGCAGTACTTC. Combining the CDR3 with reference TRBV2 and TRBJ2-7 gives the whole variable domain EPEVTQTPSHQVTQMGQEVILRCVPISNHLYFYWYRQILGQKVEFLVSFYNNEISEKSEIFDDQFSVERPDGSNFTLKIRSTKLEDSAMYFCASSSVTMIYEQYFGPGTRLTVT.

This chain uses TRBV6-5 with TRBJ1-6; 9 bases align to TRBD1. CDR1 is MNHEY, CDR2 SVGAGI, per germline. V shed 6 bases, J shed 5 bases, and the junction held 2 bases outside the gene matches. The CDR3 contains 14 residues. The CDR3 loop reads CASRGTGNNSPLHF. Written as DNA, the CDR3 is TGTGCCAGCAGGGGGACAGGGAATAATTCACCCCTCCACTTT.